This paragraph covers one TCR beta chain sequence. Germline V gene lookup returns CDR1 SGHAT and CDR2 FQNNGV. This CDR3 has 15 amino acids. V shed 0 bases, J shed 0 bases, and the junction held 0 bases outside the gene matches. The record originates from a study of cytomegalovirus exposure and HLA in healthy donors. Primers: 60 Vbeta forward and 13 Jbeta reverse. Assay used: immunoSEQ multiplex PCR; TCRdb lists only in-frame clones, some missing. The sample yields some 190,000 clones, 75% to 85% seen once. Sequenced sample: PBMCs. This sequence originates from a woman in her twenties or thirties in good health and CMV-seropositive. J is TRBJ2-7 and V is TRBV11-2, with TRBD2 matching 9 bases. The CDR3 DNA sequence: TGTGCCAGCAGCTTAGAACTAGCGGGCTCCTACGAGCAGTACTTC. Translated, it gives CASSLELAGSYEQYF.